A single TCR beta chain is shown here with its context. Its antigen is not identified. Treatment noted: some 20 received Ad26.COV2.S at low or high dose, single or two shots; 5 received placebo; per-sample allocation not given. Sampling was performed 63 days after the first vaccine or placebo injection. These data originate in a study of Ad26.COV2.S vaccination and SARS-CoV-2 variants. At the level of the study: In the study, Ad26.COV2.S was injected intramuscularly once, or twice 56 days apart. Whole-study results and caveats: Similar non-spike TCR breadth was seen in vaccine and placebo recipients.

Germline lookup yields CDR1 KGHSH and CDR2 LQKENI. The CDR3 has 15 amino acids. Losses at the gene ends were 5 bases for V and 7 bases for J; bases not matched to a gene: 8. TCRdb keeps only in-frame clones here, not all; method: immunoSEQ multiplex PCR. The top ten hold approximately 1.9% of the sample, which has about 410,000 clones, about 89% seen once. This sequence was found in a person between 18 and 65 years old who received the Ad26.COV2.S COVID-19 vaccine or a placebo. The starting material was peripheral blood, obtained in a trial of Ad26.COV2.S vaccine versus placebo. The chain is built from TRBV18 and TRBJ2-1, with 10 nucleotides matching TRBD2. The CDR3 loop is CASSNLAGEANEQFF. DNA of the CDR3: TGTGCCAGCTCAAATCTAGCGGGAGAAGCTAATGAGCAGTTCTTC.